This record looks at one T cell receptor (beta chain) sequence and its context. No antigen is known for it. Gene and germline names: mouse. The CDR3 extends 4 residues past the end of the read, so its final part is completed from the germline J gene. The CDR3 consists of 12 residues. Looked up from germline, CDR1 is FNHDT and CDR2 is SITEND (reference sequence). V was cut by 4 bases and J by 6 bases, with 7 bases left in between. The data stem from a study of CD8+ T cells in alopecia areata. Study overall: C3H/HeJ graft donors with spontaneous alopecia, aged 6-12 months, supplied skin that was transplanted onto female C3H/HeJ mice aged about 6-10 weeks.

Study-wide results and limits: Patients displayed less clarity in TCR sharing than mice, a finding possibly related to HLA. The study also sequences resident alphabeta T cells of normal skin in scalp samples. Greater clonality was observed in lesional scalp samples, especially alopecia totalis/universalis, versus normal scalp.

As the sequencing template, cDNA was produced by extracting RNA and reverse transcribing it. The assay was immunoSEQ multiplex PCR, and TCRdb's table has in-frame clones only and misses some. The table lists roughly 110,000 clones, with no singletons. The sequence was collected from a C3H/HeJ mouse with alopecia areata. Mice of this strain are of MHC haplotype H2-k. Sequencing was performed on lesional skin. The rearrangement uses TRBV19 and TRBJ2-2; no clear D gene. The CDR3 bases that were read are TGTGCCAGCAGTCTGGTTGCCGGG. This encodes CASSLVAG. The entire CDR3 sequence reads CASSLVAGQLYF.